A selection of T cell receptor beta chains follows, all from one sample in a study of T cell responses to AZD1222 COVID-19 vaccine. Sequencing was performed with immunoSEQ multiplex PCR; in TCRdb, only in-frame clones are kept and a portion is missing. The table has about 97,000 clones, about 89% seen once. Sequencing used peripheral blood, obtained on day 0 of AZD1222 vaccination. The receptors derive from an adult in good health. The CDR3 runs from the conserved cysteine through the conserved F or W. D genes are given only for firm matches. Part of the rows lack a size; the others show once, few, many or a class for expanded clones.

abundance,v_gene,d_gene,j_gene,CDR3nt,CDR3aa
.,TRBV27,.,TRBJ1-2,TGTGCCAGCAGGTCGTTAGGGGGGTCCTATGGCTACACCTTC,CASRSLGGSYGYTF
.,TRBV28,.,TRBJ1-1,TGTGCCAGCACCTTAGCCTCGGGTCCGAACACTGAAGCTTTCTTT,CASTLASGPNTEAFF
.,TRBV10-3,TRBD1,TRBJ1-1,TGTGCCATCAGTGAGGGGACAGGGGGCGCGGACACTGAAGCTTTCTTT,CAISEGTGGADTEAFF
once,TRBV5-1,.,TRBJ1-3,TGCGCCAGCAGCTTGCTCGGCAACTCTGGAAACACCATATATTTT,CASSLLGNSGNTIYF
.,TRBV25-1,.,TRBJ1-6,TGTGCCAGCAGTCCCCCCGGGGGTCCAAATTCACCCCTCCACTTT,CASSPPGGPNSPLHF
.,TRBV5-4,TRBD2,TRBJ2-5,TGTGCCAGCAGCCTGGGACTAGCGGGGGGGCTGGAGACCCAGTACTTC,CASSLGLAGGLETQYF
.,TRBV19,TRBD1,TRBJ1-1,TGTGCCAGTCGTGAGACAGGGGGGAACACTGAAGCTTTCTTT,CASRETGGNTEAFF
.,TRBV7-2,TRBD2,TRBJ2-1,TGTGCCAGCAGCTTACCCACTAGCGGGGGGACGGCCCTCGAGTTCTTC,CASSLPTSGGTALEFF
.,TRBV23-1,.,TRBJ1-5,TGCGCCAGCAACACCCAAAGGGGCTCTCAGCCCCAGCATTTT,CASNTQRGSQPQHF
.,TRBV19,.,TRBJ1-4,TGTGCCAGTAGTACCCGGGCTGAAAAACTGTTTTTT,CASSTRAEKLFF
.,TRBV7-2,TRBD1,TRBJ2-7,TGTGCCAGCAGCCAGGACAGGGGGAGCTCCTACGAGCAGTACTTC,CASSQDRGSSYEQYF
once,TRBV19,.,TRBJ2-3,TGTGCCAGTAACAGCGAGTTAAGCACAGATACGCAGTATTTT,CASNSELSTDTQYF
.,TRBV19,TRBD1,TRBJ1-1,TGTGCCAGTAGTAATCCCCGGGACAGGGGTGTGAACACTGAAGCTTTCTTT,CASSNPRDRGVNTEAFF
.,TRBV5-1,.,TRBJ1-3,TGCGCCAGCAGCCCCGGGACGGGGGGAAACACCATATATTTT,CASSPGTGGNTIYF
.,TRBV19,TRBD1,TRBJ1-5,TGTGCCAGTAGTAGCTCCCGCAGGGGGAGTCAGCCCCAGCATTTT,CASSSSRRGSQPQHF
.,TRBV5-6,.,TRBJ1-4,TGTGCCAGCAGCTTACGGGGGGCGGGTGAAAAACTGTTTTTT,CASSLRGAGEKLFF
.,TRBV5-4,TRBD2,TRBJ2-1,TGTGCCAGCAGCTTTTTAGCGGGCGGGGTTTGGTTCTTC,CASSFLAGGVWFF
.,TRBV15,TRBD1,TRBJ1-5,TGTGCCACCAGCACACAGGGGGTTCCCTATCAGCCCCAGCATTTT,CATSTQGVPYQPQHF
.,TRBV5-1,.,TRBJ1-4,TGCGCCAGCAGAGTAGGGCCCACTAATGAAAAACTGTTTTTT,CASRVGPTNEKLFF
.,TRBV6-5,.,TRBJ2-5,TGTGCCAGCAGGCGGACCGAGGGGTATCAAGAGACCCAGTACTTC,CASRRTEGYQETQYF
.,TRBV11-2,TRBD2,TRBJ2-3,TGTGCCAGCAGCTTCGGGACTAGCGGACCAGATACGCAGTATTTT,CASSFGTSGPDTQYF
.,TRBV7-9,.,TRBJ1-3,TGTGCCAGCAGCTTAGTCGTGGGCAGGAACTCTGGAAACACCATATATTTT,CASSLVVGRNSGNTIYF